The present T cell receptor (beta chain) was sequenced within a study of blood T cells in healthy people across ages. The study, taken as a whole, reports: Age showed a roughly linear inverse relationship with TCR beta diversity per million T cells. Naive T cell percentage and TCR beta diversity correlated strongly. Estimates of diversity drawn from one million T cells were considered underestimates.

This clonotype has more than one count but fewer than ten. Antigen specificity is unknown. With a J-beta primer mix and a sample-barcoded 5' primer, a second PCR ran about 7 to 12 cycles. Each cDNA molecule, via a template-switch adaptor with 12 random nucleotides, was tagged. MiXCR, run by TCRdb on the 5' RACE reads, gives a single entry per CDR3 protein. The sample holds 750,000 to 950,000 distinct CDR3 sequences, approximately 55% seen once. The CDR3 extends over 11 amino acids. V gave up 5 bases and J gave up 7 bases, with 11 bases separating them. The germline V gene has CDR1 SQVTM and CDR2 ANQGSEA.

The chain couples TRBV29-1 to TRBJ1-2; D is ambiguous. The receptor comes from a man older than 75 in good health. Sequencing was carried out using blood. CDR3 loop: CSVWVRSGYTF. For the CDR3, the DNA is TGCAGCGTTTGGGTCCGCAGTGGCTACACCTTC.